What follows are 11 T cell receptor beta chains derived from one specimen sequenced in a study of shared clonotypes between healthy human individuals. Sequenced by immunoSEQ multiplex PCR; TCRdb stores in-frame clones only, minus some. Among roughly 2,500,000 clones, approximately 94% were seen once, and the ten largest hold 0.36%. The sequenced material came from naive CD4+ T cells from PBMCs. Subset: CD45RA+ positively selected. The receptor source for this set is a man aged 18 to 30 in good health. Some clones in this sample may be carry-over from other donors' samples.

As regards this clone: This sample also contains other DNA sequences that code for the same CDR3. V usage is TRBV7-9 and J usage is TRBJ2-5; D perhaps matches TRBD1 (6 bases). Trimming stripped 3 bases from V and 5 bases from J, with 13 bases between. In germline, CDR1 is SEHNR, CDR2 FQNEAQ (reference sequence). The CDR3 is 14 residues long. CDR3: CASSLGRGGETQYF. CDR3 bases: TGTGCCAGCAGCTTGGGCAGGGGTGGGGAGACCCAGTACTTC.

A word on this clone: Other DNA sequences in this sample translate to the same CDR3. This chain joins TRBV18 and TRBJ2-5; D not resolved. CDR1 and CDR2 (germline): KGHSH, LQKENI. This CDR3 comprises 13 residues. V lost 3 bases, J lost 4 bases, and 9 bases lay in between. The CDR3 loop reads CASSPRATETQYF. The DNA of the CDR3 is TGTGCCAGCTCACCTCGGGCTACAGAGACCCAGTACTTC.

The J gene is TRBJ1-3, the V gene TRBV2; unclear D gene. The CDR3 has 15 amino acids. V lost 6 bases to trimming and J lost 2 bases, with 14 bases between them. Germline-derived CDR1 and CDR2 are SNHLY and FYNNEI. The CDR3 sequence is CASSAGRRTGNTIYF. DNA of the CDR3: TGTGCCAGCAGCGCCGGCAGAAGAACTGGAAACACCATATATTTT.

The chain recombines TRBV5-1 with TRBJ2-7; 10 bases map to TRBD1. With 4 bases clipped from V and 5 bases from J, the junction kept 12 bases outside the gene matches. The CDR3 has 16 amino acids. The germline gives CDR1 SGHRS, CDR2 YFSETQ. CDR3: CASSLSETGGPHEQYF. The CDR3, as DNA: TGCGCCAGCAGCCTCTCCGAGACAGGGGGCCCCCACGAGCAGTACTTC.

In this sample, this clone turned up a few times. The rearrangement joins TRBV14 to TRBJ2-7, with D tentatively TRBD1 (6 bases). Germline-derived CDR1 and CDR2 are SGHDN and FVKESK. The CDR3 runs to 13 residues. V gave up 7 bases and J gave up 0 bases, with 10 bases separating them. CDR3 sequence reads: CASNQGFSYEQYF. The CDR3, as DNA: TGTGCCAGCAATCAGGGGTTCTCCTACGAGCAGTACTTC.

The CDR3: CASRSGPQSTYEQYF. CDR3 nucleotide sequence: TGTGCCAGCAGATCGGGACCCCAATCCACCTACGAGCAGTACTTC. This chain links TRBV5-6 with TRBJ2-7; D possibly matches TRBD1 or TRBD2 (5 bases each). There are 15 residues in the CDR3. V dropped 5 bases and J dropped 2 bases, with 17 bases sitting between them. The germline gives CDR1 SGHDT, CDR2 YYEEEE.

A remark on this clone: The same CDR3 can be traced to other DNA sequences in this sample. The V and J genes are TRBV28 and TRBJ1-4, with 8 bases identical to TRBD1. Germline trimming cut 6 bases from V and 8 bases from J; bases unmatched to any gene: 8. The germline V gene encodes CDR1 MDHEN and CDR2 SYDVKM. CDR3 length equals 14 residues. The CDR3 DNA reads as TGTGCCAGCAGCTTGACAGGGGTGGGCGAAAAACTGTTTTTT. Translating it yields CASSLTGVGEKLFF.

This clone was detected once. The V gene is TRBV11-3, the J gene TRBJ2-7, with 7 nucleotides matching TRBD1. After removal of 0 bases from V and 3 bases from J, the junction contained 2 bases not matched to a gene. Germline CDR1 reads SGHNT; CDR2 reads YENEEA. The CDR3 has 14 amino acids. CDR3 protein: CASSLDGDSYEQYF. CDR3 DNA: TGTGCCAGCAGCTTAGATGGGGACAGCTACGAGCAGTACTTC. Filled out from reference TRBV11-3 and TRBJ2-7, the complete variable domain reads EAGVVQSPRYKIIEKKQPVAFWCNPISGHNTLYWYLQNLGQGPELLIRYENEEAVDDSQLPKDRFSAERLKGVDSTLKIQPAELGDSAVYLCASSLDGDSYEQYFGPGTRLTVT.

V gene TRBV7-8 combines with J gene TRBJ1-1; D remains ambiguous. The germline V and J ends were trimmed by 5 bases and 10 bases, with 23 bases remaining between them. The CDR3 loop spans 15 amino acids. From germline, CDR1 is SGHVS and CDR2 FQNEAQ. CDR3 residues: CASSAGSRGISGAFF. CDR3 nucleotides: TGTGCCAGCAGCGCCGGGTCCCGAGGAATATCGGGAGCTTTCTTT. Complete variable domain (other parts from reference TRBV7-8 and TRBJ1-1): GAGVSQSPRYKVAKRGQDVALRCDPISGHVSLFWYQQALGQGPEFLTYFQNEAQLDKSGLPSDRFFAERPEGSVSTLKIQRTQQEDSAVYLCASSAGSRGISGAFFGQGTRLTVV.

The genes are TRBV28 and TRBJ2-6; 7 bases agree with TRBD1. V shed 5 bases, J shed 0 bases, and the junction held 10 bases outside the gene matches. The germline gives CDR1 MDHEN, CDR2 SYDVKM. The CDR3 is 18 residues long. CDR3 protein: CASSRYRTGLSGANVLTF. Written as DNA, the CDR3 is TGTGCCAGCAGTCGTTACAGGACAGGCCTCTCTGGGGCCAACGTCCTGACTTTC.

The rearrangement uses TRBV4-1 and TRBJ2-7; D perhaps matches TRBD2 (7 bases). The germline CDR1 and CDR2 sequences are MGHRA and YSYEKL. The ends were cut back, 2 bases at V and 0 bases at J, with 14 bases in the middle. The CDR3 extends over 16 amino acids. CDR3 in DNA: TGCGCCAGCAGCCAAAGGGGGGGCCTAGACTCCTACGAGCAGTACTTC. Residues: CASSQRGGLDSYEQYF.